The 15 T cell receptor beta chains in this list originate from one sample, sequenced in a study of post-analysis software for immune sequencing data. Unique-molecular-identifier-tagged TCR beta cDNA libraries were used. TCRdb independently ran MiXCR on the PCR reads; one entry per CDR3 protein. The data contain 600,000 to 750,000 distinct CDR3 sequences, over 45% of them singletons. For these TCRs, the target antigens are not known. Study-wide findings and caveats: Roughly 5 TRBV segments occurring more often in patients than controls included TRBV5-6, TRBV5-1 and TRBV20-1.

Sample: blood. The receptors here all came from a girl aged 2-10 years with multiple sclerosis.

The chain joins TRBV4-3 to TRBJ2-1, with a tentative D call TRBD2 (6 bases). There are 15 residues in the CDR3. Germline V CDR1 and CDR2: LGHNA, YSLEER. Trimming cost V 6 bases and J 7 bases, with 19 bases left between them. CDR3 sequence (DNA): TGCGCCAGCAGACTAAACCTGGGGGGTACGAATGAGCAGTTCTTC. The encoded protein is CASRLNLGGTNEQFF.

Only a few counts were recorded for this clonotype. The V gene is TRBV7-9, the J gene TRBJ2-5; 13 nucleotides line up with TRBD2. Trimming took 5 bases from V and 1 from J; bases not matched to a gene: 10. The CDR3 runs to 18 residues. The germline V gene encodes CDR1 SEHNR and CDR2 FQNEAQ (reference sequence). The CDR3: CASSTRTSGGSAQETQYF. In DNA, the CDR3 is TGTGCCAGCAGCACTCGGACTAGCGGGGGATCGGCCCAAGAGACCCAGTACTTC.

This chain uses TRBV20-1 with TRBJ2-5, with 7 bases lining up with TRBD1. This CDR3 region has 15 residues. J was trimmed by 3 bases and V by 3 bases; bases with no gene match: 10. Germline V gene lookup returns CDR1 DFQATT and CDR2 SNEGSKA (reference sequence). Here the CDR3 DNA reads TGCAGTGCTAGTGTGGTCGGGCAGGGGGAAGAGACCCAGTACTTC. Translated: CSASVVGQGEETQYF.

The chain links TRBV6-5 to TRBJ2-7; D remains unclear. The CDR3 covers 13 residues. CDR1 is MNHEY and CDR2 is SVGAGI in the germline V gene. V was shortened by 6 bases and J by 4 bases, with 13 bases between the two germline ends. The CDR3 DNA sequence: TGTGCCAGCAGCGCCACGTGGGGTTACGAGCAGTACTTC. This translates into CASSATWGYEQYF.

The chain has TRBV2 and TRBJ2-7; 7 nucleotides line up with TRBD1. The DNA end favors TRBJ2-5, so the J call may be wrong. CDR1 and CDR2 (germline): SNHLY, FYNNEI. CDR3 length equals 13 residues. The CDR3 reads CASSWSGGETQYF. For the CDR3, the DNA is TGTGCCAGCAGTTGGTCAGGGGGTGAGACCCAGTACTTC.

CDR3 nucleotides: TGTGCCAGCAGCCAAATGGGACCAGATACGCAGTATTTT. Encoded protein: CASSQMGPDTQYF. The J gene is TRBJ2-3, the V gene TRBV3-1, with D perhaps TRBD1 or TRBD2 (5 bases each). In germline, CDR1 is LGHDT, CDR2 YNNKEL (reference sequence). The germline V and J ends were trimmed by 2 bases and 4 bases, with 7 bases remaining between them. The CDR3 contains 13 residues.

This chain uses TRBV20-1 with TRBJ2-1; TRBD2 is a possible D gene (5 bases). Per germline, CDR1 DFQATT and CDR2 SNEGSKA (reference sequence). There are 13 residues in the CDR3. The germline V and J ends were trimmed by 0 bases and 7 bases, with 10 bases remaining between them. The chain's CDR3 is CSARDTGENEQFF. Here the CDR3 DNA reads TGCAGTGCTAGAGATACCGGGGAAAATGAGCAGTTCTTC.

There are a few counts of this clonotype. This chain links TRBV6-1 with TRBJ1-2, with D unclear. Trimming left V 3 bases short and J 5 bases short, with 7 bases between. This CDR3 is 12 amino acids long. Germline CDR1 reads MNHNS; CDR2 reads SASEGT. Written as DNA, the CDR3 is TGTGCCAGCAGTGAGAGGAGGTATGGCTACACCTTC. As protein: CASSERRYGYTF.

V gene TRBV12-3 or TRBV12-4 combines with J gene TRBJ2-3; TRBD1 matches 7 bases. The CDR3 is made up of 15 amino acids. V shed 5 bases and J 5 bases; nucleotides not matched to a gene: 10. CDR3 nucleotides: TGTGCCAGCAGTCTGACAGGGTTGGGTGGAGATACGCAGTATTTT. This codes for CASSLTGLGGDTQYF.

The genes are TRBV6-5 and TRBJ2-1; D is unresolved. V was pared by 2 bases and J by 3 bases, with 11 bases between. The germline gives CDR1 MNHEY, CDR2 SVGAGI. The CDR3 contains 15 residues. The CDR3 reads CASSYVPSYYNEQFF. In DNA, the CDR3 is TGTGCCAGCAGTTACGTCCCGTCCTACTACAATGAGCAGTTCTTC.

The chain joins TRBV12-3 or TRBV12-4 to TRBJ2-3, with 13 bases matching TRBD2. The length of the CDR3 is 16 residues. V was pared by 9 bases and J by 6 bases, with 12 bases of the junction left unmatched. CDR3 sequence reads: CASSIRTSGSGDTQYF. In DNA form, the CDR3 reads TGTGCCAGTAGCATTCGGACTAGCGGGAGTGGTGATACGCAGTATTTT.

The CDR3 DNA reads TGTGCCAGCAGCCAAGACCAGGGTAATTCACCCCTCCACTTT. Translation gives CASSQDQGNSPLHF. The chain is built from TRBV4-2 and TRBJ1-6, with D tentatively TRBD1 (5 bases). Per germline, CDR1 LGHNA and CDR2 YNFKEQ. The CDR3 consists of 14 residues. The germline V and J ends were trimmed by 0 bases and 6 bases, with 6 bases remaining between them.

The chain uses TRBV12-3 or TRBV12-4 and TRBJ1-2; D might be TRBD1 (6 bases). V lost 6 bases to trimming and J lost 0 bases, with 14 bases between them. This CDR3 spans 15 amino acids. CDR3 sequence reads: CASSQQDSPNYGYTF. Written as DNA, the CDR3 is TGTGCCAGCAGCCAACAGGACAGTCCTAACTATGGCTACACCTTC.

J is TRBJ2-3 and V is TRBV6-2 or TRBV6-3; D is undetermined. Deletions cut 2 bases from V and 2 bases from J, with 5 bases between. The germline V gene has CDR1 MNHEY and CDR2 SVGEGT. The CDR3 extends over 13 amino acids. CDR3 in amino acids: CASSYPATDTQYF. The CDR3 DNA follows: TGTGCCAGCAGTTACCCGGCCACAGATACGCAGTATTTT.

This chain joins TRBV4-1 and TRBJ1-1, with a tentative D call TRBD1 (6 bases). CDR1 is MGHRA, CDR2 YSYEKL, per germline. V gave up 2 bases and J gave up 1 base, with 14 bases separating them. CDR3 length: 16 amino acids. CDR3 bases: TGCGCCAGCAGCCAACCGACAGGTTCGGGGAACACTGAAGCTTTCTTT. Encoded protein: CASSQPTGSGNTEAFF.